Sequencing of this T cell receptor beta chain was carried out in a study of read filtering for tumor transcriptome and immune sequencing. This clonotype was counted many times. The CDR3 contains 15 residues. The germline gives CDR1 LGHDT, CDR2 YNNKEL (reference sequence). Trimming left V 4 bases short and J 0 bases short, with 10 bases between. From about 400 ng of RNA, a library with molecular barcoded alpha/delta and beta/gamma adaptors was made. One entry per CDR3 protein results from TCRdb running MiXCR on the reads. The table lists roughly 38,000 distinct CDR3 sequences, 14% of them singletons. This clonotype was obtained from a donor aged 40 or older with multiple myeloma. The sequencing input was a population of CD138-negative cells sorted from bone marrow. The chain couples TRBV3-1 to TRBJ1-5; D gene unclear. This CDR3 is CASSPRRGSNQPQHF. Here the CDR3 DNA reads TGTGCCAGCAGCCCCCGGCGGGGTAGCAATCAGCCCCAGCATTTT.